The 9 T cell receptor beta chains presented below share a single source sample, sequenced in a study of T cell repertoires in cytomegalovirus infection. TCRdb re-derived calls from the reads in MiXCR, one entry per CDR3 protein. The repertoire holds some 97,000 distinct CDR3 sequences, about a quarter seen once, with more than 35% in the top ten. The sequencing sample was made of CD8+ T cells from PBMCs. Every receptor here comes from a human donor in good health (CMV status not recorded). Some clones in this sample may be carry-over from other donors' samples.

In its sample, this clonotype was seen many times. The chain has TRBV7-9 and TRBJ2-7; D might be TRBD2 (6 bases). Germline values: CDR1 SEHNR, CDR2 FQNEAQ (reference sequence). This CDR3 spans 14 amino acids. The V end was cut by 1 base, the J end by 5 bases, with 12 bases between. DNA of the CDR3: TGTGCCAGCAGCTTAGGTCGGGGGACCGACGAGCAGTACTTC. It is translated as CASSLGRGTDEQYF.

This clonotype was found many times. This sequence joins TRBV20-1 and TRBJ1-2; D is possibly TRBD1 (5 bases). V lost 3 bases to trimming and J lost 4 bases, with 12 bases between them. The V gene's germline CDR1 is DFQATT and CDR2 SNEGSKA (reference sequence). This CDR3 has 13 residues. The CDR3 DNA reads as TGCAGTGCTAGTGGTCATGGGGCCTATGGCTACACCTTC. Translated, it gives CSASGHGAYGYTF.

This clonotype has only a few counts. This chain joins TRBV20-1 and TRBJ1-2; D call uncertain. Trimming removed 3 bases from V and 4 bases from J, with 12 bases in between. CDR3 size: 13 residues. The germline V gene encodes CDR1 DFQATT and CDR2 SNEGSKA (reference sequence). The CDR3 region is CSASLSGSYGYTF. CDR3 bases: TGCAGTGCTAGTCTAAGCGGCAGCTATGGCTACACCTTC.

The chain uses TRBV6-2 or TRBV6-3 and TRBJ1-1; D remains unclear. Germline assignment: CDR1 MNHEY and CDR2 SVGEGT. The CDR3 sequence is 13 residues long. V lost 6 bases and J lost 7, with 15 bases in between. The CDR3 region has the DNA TGTGCCAGCAGCCCCGGACGGATACTTGAAGCTTTCTTT. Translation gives CASSPGRILEAFF.

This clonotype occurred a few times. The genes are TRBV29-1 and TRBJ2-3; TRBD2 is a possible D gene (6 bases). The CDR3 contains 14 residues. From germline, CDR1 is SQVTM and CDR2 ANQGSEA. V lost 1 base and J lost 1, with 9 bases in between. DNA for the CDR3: TGCAGCGTTGAAGGACTAGTGGGCACAGATACGCAGTATTTT. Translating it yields CSVEGLVGTDTQYF.

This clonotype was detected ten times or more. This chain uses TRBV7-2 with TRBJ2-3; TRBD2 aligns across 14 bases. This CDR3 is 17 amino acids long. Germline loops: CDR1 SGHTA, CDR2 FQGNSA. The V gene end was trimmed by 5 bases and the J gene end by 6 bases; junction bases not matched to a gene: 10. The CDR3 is CASSPIGTSGSLDTQYF. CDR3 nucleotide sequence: TGTGCCAGCAGCCCAATCGGGACTAGCGGGAGCCTTGATACGCAGTATTTT.

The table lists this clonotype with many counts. Here the CDR3 reads CASSLEFAPNTDTQYF. The CDR3 bases are TGTGCCAGCAGCTTAGAATTCGCACCTAACACAGATACGCAGTATTTT. The rearrangement joins TRBV7-8 to TRBJ2-3; D is unclear. This CDR3 has 16 amino acids. V lost 1 base to trimming and J lost 2 bases, with 13 bases between them. Germline V CDR1 and CDR2: SGHVS, FQNEAQ.

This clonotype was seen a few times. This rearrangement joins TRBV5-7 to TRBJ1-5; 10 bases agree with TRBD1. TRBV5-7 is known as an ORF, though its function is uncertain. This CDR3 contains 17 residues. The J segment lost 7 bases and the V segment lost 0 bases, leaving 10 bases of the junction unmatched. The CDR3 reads CASSLEYRQGADQPQHF. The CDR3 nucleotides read TGTGCCAGCAGCTTGGAATATAGACAGGGGGCCGACCAGCCCCAGCATTTT.

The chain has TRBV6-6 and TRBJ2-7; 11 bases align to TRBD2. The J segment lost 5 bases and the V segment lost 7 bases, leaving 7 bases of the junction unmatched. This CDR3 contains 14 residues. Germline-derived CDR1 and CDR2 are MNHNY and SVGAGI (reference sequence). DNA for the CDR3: TGTGCCAGCAATCTAGCGGGAGGCTTGAACGAGCAGTACTTC. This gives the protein CASNLAGGLNEQYF.